This T cell receptor beta chain is drawn from a study of blood T cell repertoires in COVID-19. About the research overall: Samples taken during acute and convalescent COVID-19 were collected in the United States, Italy and Spain. Sample material is recorded as cDNA or gDNA derived from T cells, B-cell-depleted T cells, or PBMCs.

Followed over time, Seattle patients had been enrolled while infection was active. Some clones are missing from TCRdb's copy, which holds only in-frame ones; the method was immunoSEQ multiplex PCR. The sample shows approximately 290,000 clones, roughly 91% of them seen only once. Germline loops: CDR1 SGHAT, CDR2 FQNNGV. CDR3 length: 16 amino acids. Trimming pared 7 bases from V and 0 bases from J, leaving 16 bases between. V usage is TRBV11-2 and J usage is TRBJ2-1, with D perhaps matching TRBD2 (5 bases). What was sequenced was peripheral blood. The clonotype comes from a woman aged 25-40 years with COVID-19, enrolled during active disease. The CDR3 coding sequence is TGTGCCAGCACCCTCCCCGGGATTCTCTCCTACAATGAGCAGTTCTTC. Amino acid sequence: CASTLPGILSYNEQFF.